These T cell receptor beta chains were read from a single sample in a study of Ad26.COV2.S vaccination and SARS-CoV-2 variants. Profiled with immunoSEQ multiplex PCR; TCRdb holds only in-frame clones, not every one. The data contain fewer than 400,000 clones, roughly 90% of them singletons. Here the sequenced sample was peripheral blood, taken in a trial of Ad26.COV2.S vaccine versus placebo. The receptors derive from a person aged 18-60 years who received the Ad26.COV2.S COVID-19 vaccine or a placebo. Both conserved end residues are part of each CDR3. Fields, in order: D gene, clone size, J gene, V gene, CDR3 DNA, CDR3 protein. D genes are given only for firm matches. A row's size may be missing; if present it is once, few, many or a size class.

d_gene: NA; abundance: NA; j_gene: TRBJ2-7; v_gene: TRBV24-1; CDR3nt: TGTGCCACCAGTGTTTACTACGAGCAGTACTTC; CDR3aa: CATSVYYEQYF
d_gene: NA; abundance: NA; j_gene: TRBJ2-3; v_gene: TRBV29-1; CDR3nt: TGCAGCGTAGGGGCAAAACTCACAGATACGCAGTATTTT; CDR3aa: CSVGAKLTDTQYF
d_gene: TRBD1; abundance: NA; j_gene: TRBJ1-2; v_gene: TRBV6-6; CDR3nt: TGTGCCAGCATTGGGACAGGGGGCGATGGCTACACCTTC; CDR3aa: CASIGTGGDGYTF
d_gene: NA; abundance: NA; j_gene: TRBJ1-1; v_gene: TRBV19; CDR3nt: TGTGCCAGTAGTCCCCTAGGGGGGTCGAACACTGAAGCTTTCTTT; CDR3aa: CASSPLGGSNTEAFF
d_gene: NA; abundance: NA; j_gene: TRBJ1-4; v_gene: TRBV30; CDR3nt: TGTGCCTGGAGTGTAGGGGCAGGGGAGAATGAAAAACTGTTTTTT; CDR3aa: CAWSVGAGENEKLFF
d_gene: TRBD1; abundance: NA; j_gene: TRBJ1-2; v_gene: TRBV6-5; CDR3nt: TGTGCCAGCAGTTTCGACAGGGCCTTTAACTATGGCTACACCTTC; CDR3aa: CASSFDRAFNYGYTF
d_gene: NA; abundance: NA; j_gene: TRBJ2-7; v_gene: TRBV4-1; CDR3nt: TGCGCCAGCAGCCAAGACAGGTTATCGTTCTACGAGCAGTACTTC; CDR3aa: CASSQDRLSFYEQYF
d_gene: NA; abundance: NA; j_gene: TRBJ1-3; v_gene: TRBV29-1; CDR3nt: TGCAGCGTTGAAAAAGAAGGAAACACCATATATTTT; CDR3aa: CSVEKEGNTIYF
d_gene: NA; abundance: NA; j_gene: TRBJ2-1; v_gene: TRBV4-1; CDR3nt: TGCGCCAGCAGCCTTCTAGGCGTGGTAGGGAATGAGCAGTTCTTC; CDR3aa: CASSLLGVVGNEQFF
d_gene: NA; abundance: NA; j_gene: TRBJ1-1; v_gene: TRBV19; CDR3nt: TGTGCCAGTAGTTCCCTCGCGGTTGGGCAGTACACTGAAGCTTTCTTT; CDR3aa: CASSSLAVGQYTEAFF
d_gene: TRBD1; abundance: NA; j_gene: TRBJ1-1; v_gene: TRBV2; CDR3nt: TGTGCCAGCAGCCCGGCGACAGGGGGCATAGGAGCTTTCTTT; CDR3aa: CASSPATGGIGAFF
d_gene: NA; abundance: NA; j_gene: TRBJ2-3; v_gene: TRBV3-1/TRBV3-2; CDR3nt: TGTGCCAGCAGCCTCGGGACTAGCACAGATACGCAGTATTTT; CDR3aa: CASSLGTSTDTQYF
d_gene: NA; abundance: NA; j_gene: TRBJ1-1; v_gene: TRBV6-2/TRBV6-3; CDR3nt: TGTGCCAGCAGTTACTCGGGGGTCGGGAGTACTATGAACACTGAAGCTTTCTTT; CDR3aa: CASSYSGVGSTMNTEAFF
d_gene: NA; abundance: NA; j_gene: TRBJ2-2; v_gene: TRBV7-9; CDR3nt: TGTGCCAGCACCCCTTCCGGGAGTATCGAACCCGGGGAGCTGTTTTTT; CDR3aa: CASTPSGSIEPGELFF
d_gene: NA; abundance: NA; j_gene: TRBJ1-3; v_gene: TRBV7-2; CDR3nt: TGTGCCAGCAGTCTTAGATCAGACTCTGGAAACACCATATATTTT; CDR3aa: CASSLRSDSGNTIYF
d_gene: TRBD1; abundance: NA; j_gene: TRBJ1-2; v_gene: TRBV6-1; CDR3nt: TGTGCCAGCAGTGAGAACAGGGGGCGCTTTTATGGCTACACCTTC; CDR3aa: CASSENRGRFYGYTF
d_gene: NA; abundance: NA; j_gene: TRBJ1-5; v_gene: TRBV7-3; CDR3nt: TGTGCCAGCAGCGCCATGGCTGGTCAGCCCCAGCATTTT; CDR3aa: CASSAMAGQPQHF
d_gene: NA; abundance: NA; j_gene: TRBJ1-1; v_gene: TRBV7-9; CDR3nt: TGTGCCAGCAGCTTACAAGGTTCGGGGACCCAGAACACTGAAGCTTTCTTT; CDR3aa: CASSLQGSGTQNTEAFF
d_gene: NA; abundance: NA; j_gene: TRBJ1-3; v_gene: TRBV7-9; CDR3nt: TGTGCCAGCGGTCTTTTCCACCGTAGCTCTGGAAACACCATATATTTT; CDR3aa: CASGLFHRSSGNTIYF
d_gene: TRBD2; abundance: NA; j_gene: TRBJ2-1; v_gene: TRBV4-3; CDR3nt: TGCGCCAGCAGCTCCGGGACTAGCTCCTACAATGAGCAGTTCTTC; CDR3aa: CASSSGTSSYNEQFF
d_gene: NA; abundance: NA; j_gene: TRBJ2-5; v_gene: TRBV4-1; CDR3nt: TGCGCCAGCAGCCAACTTAGACAAGAGACCCAGTACTTC; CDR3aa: CASSQLRQETQYF
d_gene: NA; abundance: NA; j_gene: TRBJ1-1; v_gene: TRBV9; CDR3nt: TGTGCCAGCACCTCGGGGTTGGGGACTGAAGCTTTCTTT; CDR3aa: CASTSGLGTEAFF
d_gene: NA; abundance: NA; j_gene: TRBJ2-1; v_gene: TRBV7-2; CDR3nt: TGTGCCAGCAGCGCTGGTCTGGGCGGAGGGGGACCCTACAATGAGCAGTTCTTC; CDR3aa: CASSAGLGGGGPYNEQFF
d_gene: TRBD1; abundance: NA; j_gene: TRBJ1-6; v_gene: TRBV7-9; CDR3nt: TGTGCCAGCAGCCGACCCGGGACAGGGGGTAATTCACCCCTCCACTTT; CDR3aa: CASSRPGTGGNSPLHF
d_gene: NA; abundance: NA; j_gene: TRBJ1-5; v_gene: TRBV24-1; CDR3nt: TGTGCCACCAGTGATTCCCGCAGGGGAGGCGACCAGCCCCAGCATTTT; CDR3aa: CATSDSRRGGDQPQHF
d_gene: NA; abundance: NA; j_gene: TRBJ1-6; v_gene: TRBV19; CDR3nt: TGTGCCAGTAACCAACAGGGTAATAATTCACCCCTCCACTTT; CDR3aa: CASNQQGNNSPLHF
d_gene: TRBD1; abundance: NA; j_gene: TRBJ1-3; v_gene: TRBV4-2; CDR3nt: TGTGCCAGCAGCCAAGAATCAGGGGGCTTCCTCTCTGGAAACACCATATATTTT; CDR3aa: CASSQESGGFLSGNTIYF
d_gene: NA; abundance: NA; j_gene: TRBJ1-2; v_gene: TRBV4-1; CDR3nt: TGCGCCAGCAGCCAAGATGCAGGTCCCTACACCTTC; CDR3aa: CASSQDAGPYTF
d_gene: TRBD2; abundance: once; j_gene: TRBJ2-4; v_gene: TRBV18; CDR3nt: TGTGCCAGCTCACCAACAGGACTAGCGGATCTAGCCAAAAACATTCAGTACTTC; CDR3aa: CASSPTGLADLAKNIQYF
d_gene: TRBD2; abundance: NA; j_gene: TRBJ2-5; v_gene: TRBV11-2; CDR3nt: TGTGCCAGCAGCTTAGAGCCCGCTAGCGGGGGGAAAGAGACCCAGTACTTC; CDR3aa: CASSLEPASGGKETQYF
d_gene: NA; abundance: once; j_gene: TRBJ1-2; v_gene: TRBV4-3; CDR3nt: TGCGCCAGCAGCCAAGCGGTGGGGGGCGGTTATGGCTACACCTTC; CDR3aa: CASSQAVGGGYGYTF
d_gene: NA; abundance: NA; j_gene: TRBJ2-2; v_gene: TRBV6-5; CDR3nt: TGTGCCAGCACCCTGGGTTACACCGGGGAGCTGTTTTTT; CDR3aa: CASTLGYTGELFF
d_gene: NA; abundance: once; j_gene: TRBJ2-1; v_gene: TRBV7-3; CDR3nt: TGTGCCAGCAGCTCCACAACCGGGACTGGGGTGGGTGAGCAGTTCTTC; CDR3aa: CASSSTTGTGVGEQFF
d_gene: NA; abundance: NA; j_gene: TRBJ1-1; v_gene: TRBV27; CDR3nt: TGTGCCAGCAGCCCGCAGGGGCTATGGACTGAAGCTTTCTTT; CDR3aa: CASSPQGLWTEAFF
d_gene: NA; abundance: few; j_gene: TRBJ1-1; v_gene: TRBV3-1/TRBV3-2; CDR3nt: TGTGCCAGCACCTTTCAGCTGAACACTGAAGCTTTCTTT; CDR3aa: CASTFQLNTEAFF
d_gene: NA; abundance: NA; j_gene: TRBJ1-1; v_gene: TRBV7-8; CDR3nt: TGTGCCAGCAGCTTAGAACCCACTGAAGCTTTCTTT; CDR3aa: CASSLEPTEAFF
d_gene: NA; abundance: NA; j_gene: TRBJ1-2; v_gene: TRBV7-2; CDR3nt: TGTGCCAGCAGCTTAGGAGGTGGGATGGCAGCGACCTTCTATGGCTACACCTTC; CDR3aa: CASSLGGGMAATFYGYTF
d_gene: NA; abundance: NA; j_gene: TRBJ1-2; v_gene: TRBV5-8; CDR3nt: TGTGCCAGCAGCGTTGGCGAGGGGATCTATGGCTACACCTTC; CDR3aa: CASSVGEGIYGYTF
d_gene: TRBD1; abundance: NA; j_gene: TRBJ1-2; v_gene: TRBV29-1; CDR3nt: TGCAGCGTTTGGACAGGGCATGGCTACACCTTC; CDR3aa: CSVWTGHGYTF
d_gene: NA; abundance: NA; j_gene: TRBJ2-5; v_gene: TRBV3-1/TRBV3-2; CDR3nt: TGTGCCAGCAGCCAATCAACCAGGGAAGAGACCCAGTACTTC; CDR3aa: CASSQSTREETQYF
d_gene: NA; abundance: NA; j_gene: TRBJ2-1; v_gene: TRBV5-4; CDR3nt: TGTGCCAGCAGCCTACCGGGTCTTTTACCCACGGAGAATGAGCAGTTCTTC; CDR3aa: CASSLPGLLPTENEQFF
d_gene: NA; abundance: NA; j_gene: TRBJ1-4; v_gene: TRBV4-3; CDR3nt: TGCGCCAGCAGCCAAGACTTAGTAACTAATGAAAAACTGTTTTTT; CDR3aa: CASSQDLVTNEKLFF
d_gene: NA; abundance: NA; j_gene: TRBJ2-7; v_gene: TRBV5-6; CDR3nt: TGTGCCAGCAGCTTGGCCATGACCTACGAGCAGTACTTC; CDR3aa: CASSLAMTYEQYF
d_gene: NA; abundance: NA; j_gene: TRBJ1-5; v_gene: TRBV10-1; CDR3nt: TGCGCCAGCAGTGGCGAAATCGCATCCCCTAGCAATCAGCCCCAGCATTTT; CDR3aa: CASSGEIASPSNQPQHF
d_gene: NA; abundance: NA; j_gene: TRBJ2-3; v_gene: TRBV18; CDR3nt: TGTGCCAGCTCACCAGCATTAACAGATACGCAGTATTTT; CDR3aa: CASSPALTDTQYF
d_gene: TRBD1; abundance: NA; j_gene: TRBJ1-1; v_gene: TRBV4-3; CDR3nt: TGCGCCAGCGGATGGGACAGGGGTACGATTGAAGCTTTCTTT; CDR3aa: CASGWDRGTIEAFF
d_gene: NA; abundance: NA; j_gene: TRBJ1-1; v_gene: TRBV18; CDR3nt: TGTGCCAGCTCGCAAGGGAAGAACACTGAAGCTTTCTTT; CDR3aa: CASSQGKNTEAFF
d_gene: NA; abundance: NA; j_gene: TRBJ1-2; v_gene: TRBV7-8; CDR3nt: TGTGCCAGCAGCTTAGAACGGTATGGTGGCTACACCTTC; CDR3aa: CASSLERYGGYTF
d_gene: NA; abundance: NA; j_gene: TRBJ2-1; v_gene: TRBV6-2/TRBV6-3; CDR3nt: TGTGCCAGCAGTCAAAGTCGAGAAACAGGGATCTCCTACAATGAGCAGTTCTTC; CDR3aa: CASSQSRETGISYNEQFF
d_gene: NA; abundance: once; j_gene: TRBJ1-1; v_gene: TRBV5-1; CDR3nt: TGCGCCAGCAGCTTGGAGCGGGGGAACACTGAAGCTTTCTTT; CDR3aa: CASSLERGNTEAFF
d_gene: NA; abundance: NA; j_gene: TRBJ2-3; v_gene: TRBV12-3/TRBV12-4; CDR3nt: TGTGCCAGCAGTAGACAGCCAGATACGCAGTATTTT; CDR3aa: CASSRQPDTQYF
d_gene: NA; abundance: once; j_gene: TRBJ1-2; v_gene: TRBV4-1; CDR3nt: TGCGCCAGCAGCCAAGTTCACGACGGCTCCAACTATGGCTACACCTTC; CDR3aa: CASSQVHDGSNYGYTF
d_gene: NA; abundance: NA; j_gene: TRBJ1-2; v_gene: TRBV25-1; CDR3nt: TGTGCCAGCAGTGAAGTTGGGGGGCCAGGTTTGGGCTACACCTTC; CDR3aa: CASSEVGGPGLGYTF
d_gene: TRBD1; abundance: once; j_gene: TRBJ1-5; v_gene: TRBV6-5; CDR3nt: TGTGCCAGCAGTTACACACGGGGGACAGGTCAGCCCCAGCATTTT; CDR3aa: CASSYTRGTGQPQHF
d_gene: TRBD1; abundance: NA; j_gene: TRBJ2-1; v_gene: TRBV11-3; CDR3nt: TGTGCCAGCAGCTGGGACAGGGGGCTCTACAATGAGCAGTTCTTC; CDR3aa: CASSWDRGLYNEQFF
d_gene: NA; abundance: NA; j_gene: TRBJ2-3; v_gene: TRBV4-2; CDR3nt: TGTGCCAGCAGCCAGGGTCCGGGGACAGATACGCAGTATTTT; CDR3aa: CASSQGPGTDTQYF